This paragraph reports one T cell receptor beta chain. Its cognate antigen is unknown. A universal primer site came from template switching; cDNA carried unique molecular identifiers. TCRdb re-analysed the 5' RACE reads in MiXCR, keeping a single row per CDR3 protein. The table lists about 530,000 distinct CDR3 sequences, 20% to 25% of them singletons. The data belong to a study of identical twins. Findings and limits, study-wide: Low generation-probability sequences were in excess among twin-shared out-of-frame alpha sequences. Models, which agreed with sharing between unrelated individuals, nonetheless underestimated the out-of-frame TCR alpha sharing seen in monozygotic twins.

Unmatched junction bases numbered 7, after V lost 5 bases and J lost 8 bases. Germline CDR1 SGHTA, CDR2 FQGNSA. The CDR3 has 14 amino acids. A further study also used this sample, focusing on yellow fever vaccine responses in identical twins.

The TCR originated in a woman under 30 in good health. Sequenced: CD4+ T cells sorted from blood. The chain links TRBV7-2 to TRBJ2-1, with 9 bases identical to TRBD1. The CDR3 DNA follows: TGTGCCAGCAGCAGGCGGACAGGGGAGGATGAGCAGTTCTTC. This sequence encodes CASSRRTGEDEQFF.